These T cell receptor beta chains were read from a single sample in a study of T cells after posttransplantation cyclophosphamide. Here immunoSEQ multiplex PCR was the method, and the copy in TCRdb shows in-frame clones only, minus some. This repertoire includes six or seven clones. Sequencing was performed on skin tissue, taken after an allogeneic stem cell transplant with post-transplant cyclophosphamide. The receptors derive from a male patient aged 25-45 years who received an allogeneic stem cell transplant from a related donor, was CMV-positive, and had acute GVHD only. The T cells may come from the graft donor. The CDR3 runs from the conserved cysteine through the conserved F or W. A D gene is named only where the DNA matches it firmly.

D	J	V	CDR3
-	TRBJ2-7	TRBV21-1	CASSLQVLHVLDEQYF
-	TRBJ2-2	TRBV7-2	CASSLERNTGELFF